These T cell receptor beta chains were read from a single sample in a study of CD8 T cells in Susac syndrome. MiXCR, run by TCRdb on the immunoSEQ multiplex PCR reads, gives a single entry per CDR3 protein. Among a few hundred thousand distinct CDR3 sequences, 95% were seen once, and the ten largest hold 0.082%. Sample: CD4+ T cells from PBMCs. Receptors originate from a human donor with multiple sclerosis. The conserved cysteine and the conserved F or W are not part of the CDR3 here. Fields, in order: J gene, V gene, CDR3 protein.

j_gene: TRBJ2-3; v_gene: TRBV2; CDR3aa: ASSPRQRQTDTQY
j_gene: TRBJ2-5; v_gene: TRBV9; CDR3aa: ASNVGGSQETQY
j_gene: TRBJ1-6; v_gene: TRBV20-1; CDR3aa: SAISGDGDSPLH
j_gene: TRBJ2-7; v_gene: TRBV29-1; CDR3aa: SVRDVGGYEQY
j_gene: TRBJ2-1; v_gene: TRBV23-1; CDR3aa: ASSQRDRGRNEQF
j_gene: TRBJ2-7; v_gene: TRBV28; CDR3aa: ASSRTEYEQY
j_gene: TRBJ2-5; v_gene: TRBV3-1; CDR3aa: ASSLNSGAETQY
j_gene: TRBJ1-6; v_gene: TRBV29-1; CDR3aa: SVLQGANSPLH
j_gene: TRBJ2-3; v_gene: TRBV9; CDR3aa: ASSGLPGPDTQY
j_gene: TRBJ1-1; v_gene: TRBV20-1; CDR3aa: SARDLEGISTEAF
j_gene: TRBJ1-5; v_gene: TRBV30; CDR3aa: AWRQGSNQPQH
j_gene: TRBJ2-1; v_gene: TRBV6-5; CDR3aa: ASKKQGTGGNEQF
j_gene: TRBJ2-1; v_gene: TRBV20-1; CDR3aa: SARPGGAGAYNEQF
j_gene: TRBJ2-7; v_gene: TRBV20-1; CDR3aa: SANIRGRPSYEQY
j_gene: TRBJ2-3; v_gene: TRBV14; CDR3aa: ASSQGMTGTDTQY